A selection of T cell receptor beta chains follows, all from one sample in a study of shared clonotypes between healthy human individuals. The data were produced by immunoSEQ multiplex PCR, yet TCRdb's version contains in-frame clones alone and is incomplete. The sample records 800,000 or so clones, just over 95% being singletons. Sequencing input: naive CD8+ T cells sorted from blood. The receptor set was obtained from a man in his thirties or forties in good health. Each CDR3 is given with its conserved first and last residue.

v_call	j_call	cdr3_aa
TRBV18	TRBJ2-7	CASSPRDRVYEQYF
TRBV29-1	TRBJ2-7	CSVELAGAYEQYF
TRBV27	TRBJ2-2	CASSLFRTGGLTGELFF
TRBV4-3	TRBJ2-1	CASSPPGTSGMNEQFF
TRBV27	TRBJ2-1	CASSQFSGTGESYNEQFF
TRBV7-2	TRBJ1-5	CASSLVLGNQPQHF
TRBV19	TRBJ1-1	CASSVQGPTEAFF
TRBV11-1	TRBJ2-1	CASSLVGPDEQFF
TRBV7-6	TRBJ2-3	CASSSGLAGGADTQYF
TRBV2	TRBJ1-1	CASDEGRGIMLAEAFF
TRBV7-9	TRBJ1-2	CASSPLGVPYGYTF
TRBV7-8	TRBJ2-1	CASSLGDGPNNEQFF
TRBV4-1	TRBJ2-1	CASSPAGVYNEQFF
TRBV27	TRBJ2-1	CASAEGGGGYNEQFF
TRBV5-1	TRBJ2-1	CASSPGAGGNEQFF
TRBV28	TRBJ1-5	CASNKEGTGVRQPQHF
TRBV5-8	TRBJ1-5	CASSLALDSNQPQHF